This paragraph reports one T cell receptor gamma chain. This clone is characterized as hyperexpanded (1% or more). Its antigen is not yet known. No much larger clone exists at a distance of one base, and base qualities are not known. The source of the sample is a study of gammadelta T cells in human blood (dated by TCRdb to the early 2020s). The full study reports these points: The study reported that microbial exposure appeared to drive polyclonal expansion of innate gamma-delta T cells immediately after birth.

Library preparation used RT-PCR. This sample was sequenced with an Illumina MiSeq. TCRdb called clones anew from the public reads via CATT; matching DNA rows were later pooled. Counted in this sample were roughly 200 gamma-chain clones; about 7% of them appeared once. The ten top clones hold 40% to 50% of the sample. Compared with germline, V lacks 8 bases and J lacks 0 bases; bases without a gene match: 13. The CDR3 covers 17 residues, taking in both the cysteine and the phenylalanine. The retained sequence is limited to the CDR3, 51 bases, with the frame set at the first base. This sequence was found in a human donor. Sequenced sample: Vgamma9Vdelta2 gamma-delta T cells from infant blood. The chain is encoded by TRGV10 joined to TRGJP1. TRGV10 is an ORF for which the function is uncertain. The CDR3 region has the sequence CAAWDLRGNTTGWFKIF. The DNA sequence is TGTGCTGCGTGGGATCTGAGAGGGAATACCACTGGTTGGTTCAAGATATTT.